These 9 T cell receptor beta chains originate from one sample sequenced in a study of T-cell reconstitution after alpha-beta-depleted transplantation in children. Unique molecular identifiers were incorporated into the prepared TCRbeta library. Each CDR3 protein gets one entry after TCRdb re-called the PCR reads with MiXCR. The table records about 460,000 distinct CDR3 sequences, under 15% of them present only once. This material consisted of PBMCs from the stem cell graft donor, taken from the stem cell graft. The receptor set was obtained from a human donor who donated a stem cell graft to a child with combined immunodeficiency.

The chain uses TRBV10-3 and TRBJ2-3; unclear D gene. There are 15 residues in the CDR3. Germline CDR1 reads ENHRY; CDR2 reads SYGVKD. The ends were cut back, 3 bases at V and 2 bases at J, with 12 bases in the middle. The CDR3 sequence is CAISDEYGVTDTQYF. The CDR3, as DNA: TGTGCCATCAGTGATGAATATGGCGTCACAGATACGCAGTATTTT.

This clonotype occurred many times. This sequence joins TRBV27 and TRBJ2-7; D not resolved. The CDR3 contains 10 residues. Trimming took 4 bases from V and 5 from J, leaving 3 bases between them. The germline V gene encodes CDR1 MNHEY and CDR2 SMNVEV (reference sequence). The CDR3 here is CASSSHEQYF. The CDR3 DNA follows: TGTGCCAGCAGTTCCCACGAGCAGTACTTC.

V is TRBV12-3 or TRBV12-4 and J is TRBJ1-2; D is possibly TRBD1 (6 bases). There are 15 residues in the CDR3. V was cut by 7 bases and J by 4 bases, with 19 bases left in between. CDR3: CASTSGGALGYGYTF. CDR3 bases: TGTGCCAGCACCTCCGGGGGGGCGCTTGGCTATGGCTACACCTTC.

The chain carries TRBV7-9 and TRBJ2-3; D call uncertain. V was cut by 8 bases and J by 0 bases, with 18 bases left in between. Germline CDR1 reads SEHNR; CDR2 reads FQNEAQ (reference sequence). The length of the CDR3 is 16 residues. The DNA for the CDR3 is TGTGCCAGCCGTCATGCCCTGCCCTCTAGCACAGATACGCAGTATTTT. This encodes CASRHALPSSTDTQYF.

The V gene is TRBV15, the J gene TRBJ1-2; D possibly corresponds to TRBD1 (5 bases). The CDR3 has 15 residues. V dropped 7 bases and J dropped 7 bases, with 22 bases sitting between them. In germline, CDR1 is LNHNV, CDR2 YYDKDF (reference sequence). CDR3 sequence (DNA): TGTGCCACCACCCCCGGGGCCCCCCCTAACCCTGGCTACACCTTC. Its protein is CATTPGAPPNPGYTF.

The chain has TRBV4-3 and TRBJ2-3; 8 bases fit TRBD2. Germline CDR1 LGHNA, CDR2 YSLEER. Trimming took 3 bases from V and 0 from J; bases not matched to a gene: 5. CDR3 length equals 16 residues. The CDR3 DNA follows: TGCGCCAGCAGCCATCTACGGGAGGGAAGCACAGATACGCAGTATTTT. Its protein product is CASSHLREGSTDTQYF.

This clonotype has more than one count but fewer than ten. The chain joins TRBV20-1 to TRBJ2-1; no clear D gene. The length of the CDR3 is 15 residues. In germline, CDR1 is DFQATT, CDR2 SNEGSKA (reference sequence). The V end lost 2 bases, the J end lost 0 bases, and 11 bases lay between the germline ends. The chain's CDR3 is CSARRTSSSYNEQFF. In nucleotides, the CDR3 is TGCAGTGCTAGACGCACTTCTAGCTCCTACAATGAGCAGTTCTTC.

The chain joins TRBV6-2 or TRBV6-3 to TRBJ1-1; D is unclear. CDR1 is MNHEY, CDR2 SVGEGT, per germline. The CDR3 contains 13 residues. V was pared by 3 bases and J by 1 base, with 6 bases between. CDR3 residues: CASSYMENTEAFF. In DNA, the CDR3 is TGTGCCAGCAGTTATATGGAGAACACTGAAGCTTTCTTT.

This clonotype was picked up a small number of times. The chain has TRBV2 and TRBJ1-6; the D gene is possibly TRBD1 (5 bases). Germline V gene sequence: CDR1 SNHLY, CDR2 FYNNEI. V lost 6 bases to trimming and J lost 0 bases, with 18 bases between them. The CDR3 is 18 residues long. The CDR3 is CASRVLRDRSSYNSPLHF. The CDR3 DNA follows: TGTGCCAGCAGGGTACTCCGGGACCGGAGCTCCTATAATTCACCCCTCCACTTT.